This record concerns one T cell receptor beta chain sequence. Its antigen is still unknown. This specimen belongs to a study of CD8 T cells in Susac syndrome. The study, taken as a whole, reports: The study's TCR sequencing and HLA analysis drew on a certain number of individuals. That number was acknowledged as relatively small.

Isolation of CD8+ and CD4+ T cells was performed negatively, whereas enrichment of TEMRA cells was done by FACS. RNA in amounts of about 0.5 to 1 ug was reverse transcribed with random hexamers. TCRdb reprocessed the immunoSEQ multiplex PCR reads via MiXCR and lists one record per CDR3 protein. This sample has about 130,000 distinct CDR3 sequences; 80% to 95% occur once, and the top ten carry less than 0.4%. This CDR3 region has 15 residues. Germline-derived CDR1 and CDR2 are SGHKS and YYEKEE (reference sequence). V gave up 4 bases and J gave up 1 base; unmatched junction bases: 8. The sequenced material came from CD8+ T cells from PBMCs. This TCR came from a human donor with multiple sclerosis. The gene calls are TRBV5-5 and TRBJ2-7, with TRBD1 identical over 7 bases. The DNA for the CDR3 is TGTGCCAGCAGCAAATCCGGGACAGCTTCCTACGAGCAGTACGTC. This sequence encodes CASSKSGTASYEQYV.